This record covers a single T cell receptor beta chain. This record comes from a study of blood T cell repertoires in COVID-19. Study in general: The United States, Italy and Spain provided the acute and convalescent COVID-19 samples.

Original processing notes: Counts of nucleated cells, estimated from reference gene primer amplification, were obtained. Here immunoSEQ multiplex PCR was the method, and the copy in TCRdb shows in-frame clones only, minus some. V, J and clone size are taken as reported in that table, and D and trimming were inferred from the DNA itself. The data contain 20,000 to 25,000 clones, around 83% of them seen just once; the ten biggest clones take up more than 40%. The receptor was derived from a man aged 65 to 79 with acute or convalescent COVID-19. Sequencing used peripheral blood.

The CDR3 here is CASSPTGQGGNYGYTF. CDR3 bases: TGTGCCAGCAGCCCCACTGGACAGGGGGGTAACTATGGCTACACCTTC. The genes are TRBV7-9 and TRBJ1-2; 10 bases are a match to TRBD1. Germline assignment: CDR1 SEHNR and CDR2 FQNEAQ (reference sequence). CDR3 length: 16 residues. V dropped 5 bases and J dropped 1; count of bases not matched to a gene: 7. The full variable domain, in which reference TRBV7-9 and TRBJ1-2 provide the parts outside the CDR3, is DTGVSQNPRHKITKRGQNVTFRCDPISEHNRLYWYRQTLGQGPEFLTYFQNEAQLEKSRLLSDRFSAERPKGSFSTLEIQRTEQGDSAMYLCASSPTGQGGNYGYTFGSGTRLTVV.